The 31 T cell receptor beta chains reported below all come from one sample, sequenced in a study of beta chain features in type 1 diabetes. Reverse transcribing all isolated RNA meant expressed TCRB transcripts were sequenced. Sequenced by immunoSEQ multiplex PCR; TCRdb stores in-frame clones only, minus some. The sample records 130,000 to 150,000 clones, around 8.7% being singletons. The sample taken for sequencing was central memory CD4+ T cells from blood. The origin of the receptors is a man aged 18 to 30 in good health.

The chain combines TRBV5-1 with TRBJ2-1; TRBD2 matches at 8 bases. Germline CDR1 and CDR2: SGHRS and YFSETQ. Trimming took 5 bases from V and 0 from J; bases not matched to a gene: 7. The CDR3 contains 16 residues. DNA of the CDR3: TGCGCCAGCAGTCGCCCCGGGACTAGCTCCTACAATGAGCAGTTCTTC. Encoded protein: CASSRPGTSSYNEQFF.

This clone occurred a few times. The chain couples TRBV15 to TRBJ2-5; 8 bases map to TRBD2. This CDR3 has 16 amino acids. Germline assignment: CDR1 LNHNV and CDR2 YYDKDF (reference sequence). V lost 2 bases, J lost 3 bases, and 8 bases stayed unmatched. CDR3 sequence reads: CATSRSNSGAKETQYF. The CDR3 DNA follows: TGTGCCACCAGCAGAAGTAATAGCGGGGCCAAAGAGACCCAGTACTTC.

This clone was found once. The chain carries TRBV29-1 and TRBJ2-3; 14 bases match TRBD2. This CDR3 has 16 residues. The J segment lost 2 bases and the V segment lost 7 bases, leaving 8 bases of the junction unmatched. Germline CDR1 is SQVTM and CDR2 is ANQGSEA. The CDR3 spells CSARTSGGKVTDTQYF. The DNA for the CDR3 is TGCAGCGCCAGGACTAGCGGGGGGAAAGTCACAGATACGCAGTATTTT.

This chain links TRBV13 with TRBJ2-3, with 12 bases fitting TRBD2. This CDR3 spans 17 amino acids. The germline CDR1 and CDR2 sequences are PRHDT and FYEKMQ (reference sequence). V shed 0 bases, J shed 0 bases, and the junction held 1 base outside the gene matches. The CDR3 sequence: CASSLGLAGGSTDTQYF. In DNA form, the CDR3 reads TGTGCCAGCAGCTTAGGCCTAGCGGGGGGGAGCACAGATACGCAGTATTTT.

This chain joins TRBV19 and TRBJ2-7; 7 nucleotides agree with TRBD2. Per germline, CDR1 LNHDA and CDR2 SQIVND (reference sequence). CDR3 length: 14 amino acids. The trim removed 11 bases at V and 6 bases at J, leaving 16 bases unmatched. DNA of the CDR3: TGTGCCGGCCTTAAAGGGCGGGGGTCCCTCGAGCAGTACTTC. Encoded protein: CAGLKGRGSLEQYF. The full variable domain, its missing parts supplied by reference TRBV19 and TRBJ2-7, is DGGITQSPKYLFRKEGQNVTLSCEQNLNHDAMYWYRQDPGQGLRLIYYSQIVNDFQKGDIAEGYSVSREKKESFPLTVTSAQKNPTAFYLCAGLKGRGSLEQYFGPGTRLTVT.

This rearrangement joins TRBV15 to TRBJ1-1; D remains ambiguous. This CDR3 is 13 amino acids long. V lost 9 bases to trimming and J lost 2 bases, with 13 bases between them. The germline CDR1 and CDR2 sequences are LNHNV and YYDKDF (reference sequence). The CDR3 is CATNPGYNTEAFF. As DNA, the CDR3 is TGTGCCACTAACCCAGGTTACAACACTGAAGCTTTCTTT.

This chain connects TRBV5-4 to TRBJ2-2, with 8 nucleotides matching TRBD1. V was pared by 2 bases and J by 2 bases, with 2 bases of the junction left unmatched. The CDR3 sequence is 15 residues long. Germline values: CDR1 SGHNT, CDR2 YYREEE (reference sequence). CDR3 sequence reads: CASSFDRGNTGELFF. The CDR3 nucleotides are TGTGCCAGCAGCTTCGACAGGGGCAACACCGGGGAGCTGTTTTTT.

The chain carries TRBV6-1 and TRBJ2-5, with D maybe TRBD2 (5 bases). V was pared by 3 bases and J by 5 bases, with 10 bases between. Germline V CDR1 and CDR2: MNHNS, SASEGT. The CDR3 spans 13 residues. The CDR3 sequence is CASSEGVRETQYF. For the CDR3, the DNA is TGTGCCAGCAGTGAGGGAGTACGGGAGACCCAGTACTTC.

This clone has only a few counts. The chain joins TRBV7-2 to TRBJ1-1; D uncertain. Germline CDR1 and CDR2: SGHTA and FQGNSA. V lost 4 bases and J lost 1, with 7 bases in between. The CDR3 covers 13 residues. CDR3 amino acids: CASSSRRNTEAFF. Written as DNA, the CDR3 is TGTGCCAGCAGCTCACGTAGGAACACTGAAGCTTTCTTT. The full variable domain, completed using reference TRBV7-2 and TRBJ1-1, is GAGVSQSPSNKVTEKGKDVELRCDPISGHTALYWYRQSLGQGLEFLIYFQGNSAPDKSGLPSDRFSAERTGGSVSTLTIQRTQQEDSAVYLCASSSRRNTEAFFGQGTRLTVV.

The table lists this clone with a few counts. The chain has TRBV19 and TRBJ2-6; 9 bases map to TRBD1. This CDR3 has 16 amino acids. With 4 bases clipped from V and 4 bases from J, the junction kept 5 bases outside the gene matches. Germline V gives CDR1 LNHDA, CDR2 SQIVND (reference sequence). The CDR3 coding sequence is TGTGCCAGTAGTAAGGGACAGGGAGTCGGGGCCAACGTCCTGACTTTC. Residues: CASSKGQGVGANVLTF.

This clone was seen more than once but under ten times. The CDR3 sequence is CASTADSSYEQYF. As DNA, the CDR3 is TGTGCCAGCACCGCAGACAGCTCCTACGAGCAGTACTTC. The chain joins TRBV6-6 to TRBJ2-7; the D gene is possibly TRBD1 (5 bases). CDR1 is MNHNY, CDR2 SVGAGI, per germline (reference sequence). V dropped 7 bases and J dropped 0 bases, with 10 bases sitting between them. The CDR3 runs 13 residues.

The rearrangement links TRBV11-2 to TRBJ1-2; D remains ambiguous. CDR1 is SGHAT, CDR2 FQNNGV, per germline. Trimming shortened V by 1 base and J by 11 bases, and 23 bases separated the two germline ends. The CDR3 consists of 16 residues. This CDR3 reads CASSLAFGAGTFDYTF. DNA for the CDR3: TGTGCCAGCAGCTTAGCGTTTGGTGCAGGAACCTTTGATTACACCTTC.

This clone has at least ten counts. The chain recombines TRBV5-1 with TRBJ1-1, with D perhaps matching TRBD1 (6 bases). Trimming removed 5 bases at V and 0 bases at J, with 14 bases between. Germline-derived CDR1 and CDR2 are SGHRS and YFSETQ. This CDR3 region has 15 residues. CDR3 region: CASRVTTGMNTEAFF. The CDR3 bases are TGCGCCAGCAGAGTCACGACAGGCATGAACACTGAAGCTTTCTTT.

The V gene is TRBV6-5, the J gene TRBJ1-1, with 9 bases identical to TRBD1. Germline CDR1 is MNHEY and CDR2 is SVGAGI. V dropped 8 bases and J dropped 12; count of bases not matched to a gene: 16. This CDR3 comprises 14 residues. The CDR3 nucleotides are TGTGCCAGCGGAGTTATGATGGGACAGGGTTTACCTTTCTTT. Translating it yields CASGVMMGQGLPFF.

This clone appeared many times. This chain links TRBV7-8 with TRBJ2-3; 7 bases fit TRBD2. CDR3 size: 13 residues. The germline V gene encodes CDR1 SGHVS and CDR2 FQNEAQ. The J segment lost 4 bases and the V segment lost 4 bases, leaving 2 bases of the junction unmatched. CDR3 amino acids: CASSYRGADTQYF. CDR3 sequence (DNA): TGTGCCAGCAGCTACCGGGGGGCAGATACGCAGTATTTT. Filled out from reference TRBV7-8 and TRBJ2-3, the complete variable domain reads GAGVSQSPRYKVAKRGQDVALRCDPISGHVSLFWYQQALGQGPEFLTYFQNEAQLDKSGLPSDRFFAERPEGSVSTLKIQRTQQEDSAVYLCASSYRGADTQYFGPGTRLTVL.

V is TRBV2 and J is TRBJ2-2, with 13 bases aligning to TRBD2. Germline values: CDR1 SNHLY, CDR2 FYNNEI. This CDR3 is built from 17 residues. V lost 6 bases to trimming and J lost 4 bases; unmatched junction nucleotides: 8. CDR3 amino acids: CASSVGLAGIGTGELFF. The DNA of the CDR3 is TGTGCCAGCAGCGTGGGACTAGCGGGGATCGGCACCGGGGAGCTGTTTTTT.

This clone has just a few counts. The chain has TRBV5-6 and TRBJ2-7, with D possibly TRBD1 on 6 matching bases. There are 15 residues in the CDR3. Deletions cut 0 bases from V and 2 bases from J, with 12 bases between. Germline lookup yields CDR1 SGHDT and CDR2 YYEEEE. CDR3 residues: CASSLGNRATYEQYF. In DNA form, the CDR3 reads TGTGCCAGCAGCTTGGGGAACAGGGCGACCTACGAGCAGTACTTC.

J is TRBJ1-3 and V is TRBV19; D call uncertain. Trimming took 4 bases from V and 6 from J, leaving 13 bases between them. Germline loops: CDR1 LNHDA, CDR2 SQIVND (reference sequence). The CDR3 runs to 14 residues. The CDR3 coding sequence is TGTGCCAGTAGTAGGGGAGAGGCAGAAAACACCATATATTTT. It encodes CASSRGEAENTIYF.

The rearrangement uses TRBV11-2 and TRBJ2-7, with 9 nucleotides matching TRBD1. V gave up 5 bases and J gave up 6 bases; unmatched junction bases: 11. CDR1 and CDR2 (germline): SGHAT, FQNNGV. The CDR3 length is 15 residues. The CDR3 spells CASSGLRDRVGEQYF. In DNA form, the CDR3 reads TGTGCCAGCAGCGGACTCCGGGACAGGGTTGGCGAGCAGTACTTC.

This clone was observed a few times. V gene TRBV11-2 combines with J gene TRBJ2-1, with 14 bases aligning to TRBD2. Germline V gene data show CDR1 as SGHAT and CDR2 as FQNNGV. The CDR3 has 17 residues. Trimming cost V 5 bases and J 7 bases; bases outside gene matches: 10. The CDR3 spells CASSRTSGGKIGNEQFF. As DNA, the CDR3 is TGTGCCAGCAGCCGGACTAGCGGGGGGAAGATCGGGAATGAGCAGTTCTTC.

This clone was found many times. The V call is TRBV29-1, the J call TRBJ2-7; D is unresolved. Germline lookup yields CDR1 SQVTM and CDR2 ANQGSEA. V lost 5 bases, J lost 7 bases, and 9 bases lay in between. The CDR3 is made up of 10 amino acids. In DNA form, the CDR3 reads TGCAGCGTTACTAACGGGGAGCAGTACTTC. Translated, it gives CSVTNGEQYF.

The chain joins TRBV19 to TRBJ2-1; 9 bases map to TRBD1. The CDR3 has 18 residues. Germline V lookup: CDR1 LNHDA, CDR2 SQIVND (reference sequence). Losses at the gene ends were 4 bases for V and 2 bases for J; bases not matched to a gene: 12. CDR3 nucleotide sequence: TGTGCCAGTAGTAATGGCCTCTCACAGGGGGCGACCTACAATGAGCAGTTCTTC. This codes for CASSNGLSQGATYNEQFF.

This clone has a count of ten or more. The chain joins TRBV7-9 to TRBJ1-4; 7 nucleotides agree with TRBD1. The ends lost 5 bases at V and 8 bases at J; junction bases unmatched: 8. The V gene's germline CDR1 is SEHNR and CDR2 FQNEAQ (reference sequence). This CDR3 has 14 residues. The CDR3 nucleotides are TGTGCCAGCAGCGAGGGACAGAGCGGCGAAAAACTGTTTTTT. This codes for CASSEGQSGEKLFF.

This sequence joins TRBV5-1 and TRBJ1-6; D might be TRBD1 (6 bases). The V end was cut by 2 bases, the J end by 7 bases, with 19 bases between. Germline V gene data show CDR1 as SGHRS and CDR2 as YFSETQ. The CDR3 runs 17 residues. CDR3 residues: CASSFGGRGGSNSPLHF. The CDR3, as DNA: TGCGCCAGCAGCTTTGGAGGGAGGGGGGGGTCCAATTCACCCCTCCACTTT.

This clone was found a few times. The rearrangement uses TRBV6-5 and TRBJ2-3; 12 nucleotides agree with TRBD2. V lost 2 bases to trimming and J lost 4 bases; unmatched junction nucleotides: 1. This CDR3 is built from 15 residues. Germline V gene lookup returns CDR1 MNHEY and CDR2 SVGAGI. The CDR3 nucleotides are TGTGCCAGCAGTTACAGACTAGCGGGGGCAGATACGCAGTATTTT. Residues: CASSYRLAGADTQYF.

The CDR3 is CASSWTGPYSGYTF. The CDR3 DNA is TGTGCCAGCAGTTGGACAGGGCCCTATTCTGGCTACACCTTC. This chain uses TRBV6-1 with TRBJ1-2, with 8 bases matching TRBD1. V lost 5 bases to trimming and J lost 7 bases; unmatched junction nucleotides: 9. Germline assignment: CDR1 MNHNS and CDR2 SASEGT. The CDR3 is 14 residues long.

The CDR3 reads CAIGDRTQETQYF. CDR3 coding DNA: TGTGCCATTGGTGACAGGACGCAAGAGACCCAGTACTTC. The rearrangement joins TRBV10-3 to TRBJ2-5; D might be TRBD1 (6 bases). The V gene lost 9 bases and the J gene lost 2 bases, with 13 bases spanning the gap. Germline V gene data show CDR1 as ENHRY and CDR2 as SYGVKD. This CDR3 has 13 amino acids.

This clone was counted ten times or more. The J gene is TRBJ2-7, the V gene TRBV19; 7 nucleotides align to TRBD1. The CDR3 runs to 14 residues. Germline-derived CDR1 and CDR2 are LNHDA and SQIVND (reference sequence). V lost 6 bases and J lost 3; bases outside the gene matches: 8. In nucleotides, the CDR3 is TGTGCCAGTAGCCTCGGGACAGCCTACTACGAGCAGTACTTC. Protein sequence: CASSLGTAYYEQYF. The variable domain in full, with the rest retrieved from reference TRBV19 and TRBJ2-7, is DGGITQSPKYLFRKEGQNVTLSCEQNLNHDAMYWYRQDPGQGLRLIYYSQIVNDFQKGDIAEGYSVSREKKESFPLTVTSAQKNPTAFYLCASSLGTAYYEQYFGPGTRLTVT.

The chain has TRBV29-1 and TRBJ2-7; 10 nucleotides align to TRBD1. The CDR3 covers 12 residues. Germline V lookup: CDR1 SQVTM, CDR2 ANQGSEA. J gave up 4 bases and V 4 bases, and 1 base lay outside the gene matches. DNA of the CDR3: TGCAGCGTTGGACAGGGGGCGTACGAGCAGTACTTC. As protein: CSVGQGAYEQYF.

This clone came up many times. The chain joins TRBV6-5 to TRBJ2-7; TRBD1 agrees at 9 bases. Germline V gene lookup returns CDR1 MNHEY and CDR2 SVGAGI. The CDR3 length is 14 residues. V was pared by 7 bases and J by 5 bases, with 9 bases of the junction left unmatched. CDR3 in DNA: TGTGCCAGCACTCCACCGGGACAGGGCCACGAGCAGTACTTC. This codes for CASTPPGQGHEQYF.

The chain uses TRBV18 and TRBJ2-7; 7 bases fit TRBD1. The CDR3 runs to 13 residues. Germline values: CDR1 KGHSH, CDR2 LQKENI. The trim removed 4 bases at V and 0 bases at J, leaving 0 bases unmatched. The CDR3 DNA sequence: TGTGCCAGCTCACGACAGGGCTCCTACGAGCAGTACTTC. Translation gives CASSRQGSYEQYF.